This T cell receptor beta chain originates from a study of T cell repertoires and HLA-DP antigens. As for the study in general: Alloantigens: one with one groove difference and one with about ten differences versus self. Pre-culture CD4+ samples used about 1,200 ng DNA versus roughly 200 ng for CD137+CD4+ sorts.

Findings and caveats of the study: No separate analysis of naive versus memory CD4+ cells was done. Responder cells were total CD4+ cells with a HeLa antigen-presenting system.

This CDR3 spans 13 amino acids. V lost 8 bases and J lost 5; bases outside the gene matches: 3. Germline loops: CDR1 MNHEY, CDR2 SVGAGI. Here immunoSEQ multiplex PCR was the method, and the copy in TCRdb shows in-frame clones only, minus some. This table has around 460 clones, under 70% appearing once. Sample label represents: CD137+ CD4 T cells sorted after culture with HeLa expressing allogeneic HLA-DP. HeLa stimulator cells carried retrovirally transduced HLA-DPA1/DPB1, HLA-DM, invariant chain and CD80. HeLa cells expressing allogeneic DPB1 restimulated the approximately 16-day-expanded CD4+ cells for 24 h.

Sample: alloreactive CD137+ CD4+ T cells from cultured PBMCs. Subset specified: CD137+ CD4+ cells sorted after 24 h restimulation with the allogeneic HLA-DP-expressing HeLa cells. This chain uses TRBV6-5 with TRBJ2-7; 13 bases are shared with TRBD2. This TCR derives from a man in his forties or fifties in good health and CMV-seronegative. This CDR3 reads CASRGTSGNEQYF. The CDR3 nucleotides are TGTGCCAGCCGAGGGACTAGCGGGAACGAGCAGTACTTC.